The TCR beta chain described here comes from a study of blood T cell repertoires in COVID-19 (dated by TCRdb to about 2020). Turning to the overall study: Collaborator samples came from the United States, Italy and Spain and covered acute and convalescent phases of COVID-19. The material from the prospective study consisted of cDNA or gDNA derived from T cells, B-cell-depleted T cells, or PBMCs. Subjects who had been exposed to COVID-19, were actively infected with it, or had recovered from it provided the deeply sampled blood TCRbeta repertoires that made up the dataset. A freely available public database, intended as a resource for researchers studying the immune response to SARS-CoV-2, is where the repertoires were released. Samples came from the ongoing ImmuneRACE study (first 160 participants) plus 1,254 subjects from 6 global collaborators. Sample metadata almost always included a de-identified subject ID, COVID-19 status, age in years and sex. Where available, HLA class I and class II types were taken from metadata supplied by the sample provider and were not determined by assay-based typing.

Another Seattle source contributed samples from volunteer blood donors who had recovered from COVID-19. Collaborating institutions collected whole blood in K2EDTA tubes following their own protocols. For TCRbeta analysis, collaborators shipped samples in one of three forms: frozen whole blood, isolated PBMCs, or DNA extracted from either of those sample types. The CDR3, cysteine through phenylalanine, is 13 amino acids long. Just CDR3 DNA is preserved here, 39 bases in frame from base 1. The germline V gene (reference sequence) sets CDR1 to SSHAT and CDR2 to FNYEAQ. Details on this clone: Its antigen specificity is not known. An end of the junction differs from the germline gene, which may be a read error.

Broad study findings and their caveats: Clinical and demographic metadata were provided uncurated, with the amount varying by source and participant.

TCRbeta CDR3 regions were amplified from genomic DNA by means of the immunoSEQ Assay, a bias-controlled multiplex PCR. From the authors' description of their analysis: The number of nucleated cells in each sample was estimated from the amplification of reference gene primers within the assay. To quantify the absolute abundance of each unique TCRbeta CDR3 rearrangement, sequence reads were collapsed and filtered. Productive Simpson clonality was computed per sample as the square root of Simpson's diversity index over productive rearrangements. TCRdb holds this immuneACCESS table with in-frame rearrangements only. Some clones are missing; in checked studies, unresolved V genes explain under half, and the rest has no known cause. Clonal size and the V and J genes are those of that table, whereas D and trimming came from the DNA. Within this sample are about 280,000 clones, with about 90% of them counted one time only. About 2.2% of the sample is taken by the ten largest.

The TCR originated in a woman aged 50 to 60 who had recovered from COVID-19. The specimen sequenced was peripheral blood. The rearrangement joined TRBV7-7 to TRBJ2-2; the central 9 bases match TRBD2. The CDR3 region reads CASSASGAGELFF. The nucleotide sequence reads TGTGCTAGCAGCGCTAGCGGGGCCGGGGAGCTGTTTTTT. Full variable domain (CDR3 extended with the reference TRBV7-7 and TRBJ2-2 proteins): GAGVSQSPRYKVTKRGQDVTLRCDPISSHATLYWYQQALGQGPEFLTYFNYEAQPDKSGLPSDRFSAERPEGSISTLTIQRTEQRDSAMYRCASSASGAGELFFGEGSRLTVL.